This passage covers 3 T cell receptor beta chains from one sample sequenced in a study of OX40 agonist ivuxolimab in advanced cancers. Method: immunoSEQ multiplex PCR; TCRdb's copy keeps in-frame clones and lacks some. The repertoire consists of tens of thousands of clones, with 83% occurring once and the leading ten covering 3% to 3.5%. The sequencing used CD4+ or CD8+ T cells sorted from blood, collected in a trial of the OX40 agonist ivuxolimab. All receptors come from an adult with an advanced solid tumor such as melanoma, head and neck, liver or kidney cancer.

The CDR3 spells CASSLMGGRPGTEAFF. The CDR3 DNA sequence: TGTGCCAGCAGCCTCATGGGGGGACGGCCAGGCACTGAAGCTTTCTTT. This rearrangement joins TRBV28 to TRBJ1-1; D might be TRBD1 (5 bases). The CDR3 extends over 16 amino acids. The V and J ends lost 6 bases and 4 bases respectively, with 21 bases between them. The germline V gene has CDR1 MDHEN and CDR2 SYDVKM.

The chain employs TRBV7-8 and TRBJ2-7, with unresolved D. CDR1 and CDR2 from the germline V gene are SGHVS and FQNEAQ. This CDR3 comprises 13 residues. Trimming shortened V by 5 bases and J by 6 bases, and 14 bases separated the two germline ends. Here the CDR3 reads CASSPRPGVEQYF. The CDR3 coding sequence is TGTGCCAGCAGCCCTCGCCCCGGCGTCGAGCAGTACTTC.

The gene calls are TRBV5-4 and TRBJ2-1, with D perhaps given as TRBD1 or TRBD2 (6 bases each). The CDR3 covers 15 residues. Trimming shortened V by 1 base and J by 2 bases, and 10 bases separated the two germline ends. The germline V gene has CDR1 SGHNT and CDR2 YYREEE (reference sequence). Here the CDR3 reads CASSLMGGPYNEQFF. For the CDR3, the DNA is TGTGCCAGCAGCTTGATGGGGGGCCCCTACAATGAGCAGTTCTTC.